These 16 T cell receptor beta chains share one sample of origin, sequenced in a study of Graves' ophthalmopathy and Graves' hyperthyroidism. Amplified TCR beta CDR3 regions were obtained using RNA transcripts as template. HTBI primers were used in a first-round RT-PCR, which preceded a second-round multiplex PCR. A single record per CDR3 protein comes from TCRdb applying MiXCR to the multiplex PCR reads. The data show approximately 1.2 million distinct CDR3 sequences, approximately 35% seen once. The sequenced sample consisted of peripheral blood or thyroid tissue (not recorded which). Source of these receptors: an adult man with Graves' hyperthyroidism.

This clonotype showed up just once. The V and J genes are TRBV5-6 and TRBJ2-7, with TRBD2 identical over 7 bases. The CDR3 sequence is 14 residues long. The germline gives CDR1 SGHDT, CDR2 YYEEEE. V gave up 6 bases and J gave up 2 bases; unmatched junction bases: 8. The CDR3 nucleotides are TGTGCCAGCAAAGCCAGCGGGGATCCCTACGAGCAGTACTTC. Translation gives CASKASGDPYEQYF. The variable domain in full, completed from reference TRBV5-6 and TRBJ2-7, reads DAGVTQSPTHLIKTRGQQVTLRCSPKSGHDTVSWYQQALGQGPQFIFQYYEEEERQRGNFPDRFSGHQFPNYSSELNVNALLLGDSALYLCASKASGDPYEQYFGPGTRLTVT.

This clonotype was detected many times. CDR3 bases: TGTGCCAGCAGTGAAGGGGGGGTTGGTCTGGGGCAGCCCCAGCATTTT. Its protein product is CASSEGGVGLGQPQHF. The chain couples TRBV2 to TRBJ1-5, with D possibly being TRBD1 (5 bases). The CDR3 runs to 16 residues. CDR1 is SNHLY, CDR2 FYNNEI, per germline. Trimming stripped 1 base from V and 7 bases from J, with 17 bases between. The full variable domain, completed using reference TRBV2 and TRBJ1-5, is EPEVTQTPSHQVTQMGQEVILRCVPISNHLYFYWYRQILGQKVEFLVSFYNNEISEKSEIFDDQFSVERPDGSNFTLKIRSTKLEDSAMYFCASSEGGVGLGQPQHFGDGTRLSIL.

For the CDR3, the DNA is TGTGCCAGCAGCTTACACGGCATAAAGACCCAGTACTTC. This codes for CASSLHGIKTQYF. The chain has TRBV7-9 and TRBJ2-5, with no clear D. Germline CDR1 SEHNR, CDR2 FQNEAQ (reference sequence). V was clipped by 2 bases and J by 6 bases, with 10 bases between them. This CDR3 comprises 13 residues.

The sample holds a few counts of this clonotype. The rearrangement links TRBV2 to TRBJ1-1; D is undetermined. Germline assignment: CDR1 SNHLY and CDR2 FYNNEI. The CDR3 extends over 11 amino acids. V gave up 7 bases and J gave up 10 bases, with 13 bases separating them. The CDR3 here is CASNLHGLAFF. CDR3 in DNA: TGTGCCAGCAATCTACACGGCCTAGCTTTCTTT.

The V call is TRBV5-1, the J call TRBJ2-7, with 10 positions matching TRBD2. The CDR3 covers 14 residues. From germline, CDR1 is SGHRS and CDR2 YFSETQ. Trimming at V came to 2 bases and at J to 9 bases, leaving 8 bases not matched to a gene. In nucleotides, the CDR3 is TGCGCCAGCAGCTTTAGCGGGAGGCCCGGGGGGCAGTACTTC. Translation gives CASSFSGRPGGQYF. Supplemented by reference TRBV5-1 and TRBJ2-7, the full variable domain reads KAGVTQTPRYLIKTRGQQVTLSCSPISGHRSVSWYQQTPGQGLQFLFEYFSETQRNKGNFPGRFSGRQFSNSRSEMNVSTLELGDSALYLCASSFSGRPGGQYFGPGTRLTVT.

Concerning this clonotype: Compared with germline, one end of the junction differs, possibly owing to a read error. The chain links TRBV4-2 to TRBJ1-1, with D possibly being TRBD1 (6 bases). Per the germline V gene, CDR1 is LGHNA and CDR2 is YNFKEQ. This CDR3 contains 14 residues. CDR3 nucleotide sequence: TGTGCCAACAGCGCCGGACAGATGAACACTGAAGCTTTCTTT. It encodes CANSAGQMNTEAFF.

In this sample, this clonotype turned up many times. The V gene is TRBV5-1, the J gene TRBJ1-2, with no clear D. Germline CDR1 reads SGHRS; CDR2 reads YFSETQ. The CDR3 extends over 19 amino acids. The V end lost 1 base, the J end lost 1 base, and 23 bases lay between the germline ends. The CDR3 DNA sequence: TGCGCCAGCAGCTTGATAGCACGGACGAGACACTACTTTAACTATGGCTACACCTTC. Amino acids: CASSLIARTRHYFNYGYTF.

The chain joins TRBV20-1 to TRBJ2-7; the match to TRBD2 covers 11 bases. J gave up 10 bases and V 0 bases, and 11 bases lay outside the gene matches. The CDR3 spans 15 residues. From germline, CDR1 is DFQATT and CDR2 SNEGSKA (reference sequence). The CDR3 sequence is CSARDGGLADQSQYF. The CDR3 DNA is TGCAGTGCTAGAGATGGGGGACTAGCGGACCAGTCCCAGTACTTC.

Many counts were recorded for this clonotype. The gene calls are TRBV29-1 and TRBJ2-7; D is perhaps TRBD1 or TRBD2 (5 bases each). Trimming removed 4 bases at V and 7 bases at J, with 17 bases between. Germline-derived CDR1 and CDR2 are SQVTM and ANQGSEA. This CDR3 contains 13 residues. CDR3 in amino acids: CSVVTVTSGEQYF. The CDR3 coding sequence is TGCAGCGTTGTGACAGTAACCTCGGGGGAGCAGTACTTC.

This clonotype was recorded at least ten times. This chain joins TRBV5-1 and TRBJ1-5; D remains unclear. The germline V gene has CDR1 SGHRS and CDR2 YFSETQ. This CDR3 has 16 residues. V lost 0 bases and J lost 3, with 13 bases in between. Here the CDR3 reads CASSLGQLGANQPQHF. The CDR3, as DNA: TGCGCCAGCAGCTTGGGGCAGCTTGGAGCCAATCAGCCCCAGCATTTT.

This clonotype was seen ten or more times. V and J are TRBV19 and TRBJ1-1, with no clear D. This CDR3 comprises 13 residues. Looked up from germline, CDR1 is LNHDA and CDR2 is SQIVND (reference sequence). The germline V and J ends were trimmed by 3 bases and 1 base, with 6 bases remaining between them. CDR3 bases: TGTGCCAGTAGTATGTACGGGAACACTGAAGCTTTCTTT. It encodes CASSMYGNTEAFF.

This clonotype has a count of ten or more. In nucleotides, the CDR3 is TGTGCCAGCAGCTCGACAGGGGGAAGCGGGAGCGAGCAGTACTTC. Translation: CASSSTGGSGSEQYF. The chain combines TRBV7-2 with TRBJ2-7, with D possibly TRBD1 on 9 matching bases. This CDR3 contains 15 residues. Germline V gene lookup returns CDR1 SGHTA and CDR2 FQGNSA. The ends were cut back, 4 bases at V and 6 bases at J, with 19 bases in the middle.

This clonotype was seen repeatedly, ten times or more. The chain uses TRBV9 and TRBJ1-5; D remains ambiguous. Trimming pared 3 bases from V and 0 bases from J, leaving 7 bases between. The CDR3 length is 14 residues. The germline gives CDR1 SGDLS, CDR2 YYNGEE. In DNA, the CDR3 is TGTGCCAGCAGCGCCGACGATAGCAATCAGCCCCAGCATTTT. Translated: CASSADDSNQPQHF.

This clonotype was seen a few times. The chain joins TRBV12-3 or TRBV12-4 to TRBJ1-2, with 7 bases identical to TRBD1. The CDR3 has 16 amino acids. The V gene end was trimmed by 3 bases and the J gene end by 6 bases; junction bases not matched to a gene: 13. For the CDR3, the DNA is TGTGCCAGCAGTTTTCGTCGTGGAGGGGGCCGTCATGGCTACACCTTC. This gives the protein CASSFRRGGGRHGYTF.

This sequence joins TRBV7-2 and TRBJ2-5; TRBD1 is a possible D gene (5 bases). Trimming removed 0 bases from V and 2 bases from J, with 10 bases in between. This CDR3 has 15 residues. The germline CDR1 and CDR2 sequences are SGHTA and FQGNSA. The CDR3, as DNA: TGTGCCAGCAGCTTAGCTCTTAGGGGACAAGAGACCCAGTACTTC. This gives the protein CASSLALRGQETQYF.

This clonotype was detected only once. V is TRBV6-5 and J is TRBJ2-5; tentative D call: TRBD2 (5 bases). The CDR3 consists of 13 residues. Germline V CDR1 and CDR2: MNHEY, SVGAGI. The V end lost 8 bases, the J end lost 3 bases, and 13 bases lay between the germline ends. The chain's CDR3 is CASGSRREETQYF. The CDR3 DNA reads TGTGCCAGCGGTTCCAGGCGGGAAGAGACCCAGTACTTC.